Listed below are T cell receptor beta chains from one sample, sequenced in a study of OX40 agonist ivuxolimab in advanced cancers. The data were produced by immunoSEQ multiplex PCR, yet TCRdb's version contains in-frame clones alone and is incomplete. In the table there are about 31,000 clones, about 89% of which are singletons. The sample here was CD4+ or CD8+ T cells sorted from blood, taken in a trial of the OX40 agonist ivuxolimab. Every receptor here comes from an adult with an advanced solid tumor such as melanoma, head and neck, liver or kidney cancer. The CDR3 runs from the conserved cysteine through the conserved F or W.

TRBV2,TRBJ2-7,CASSEPAGLTYEQYF
TRBV15,TRBJ2-7,CATSRARDFGEQYF
TRBV10-3,TRBJ2-7,CAISEKVAGAHEQYF
TRBV2,TRBJ1-6,CASRDRTGLSPLHF
TRBV18,TRBJ2-5,CATGLAGEKETQYF
TRBV29-1,TRBJ2-2,CSVDRRITGELFF
TRBV11-2,TRBJ1-5,CASSFSALANQPQHF
TRBV7-9,TRBJ1-5,CASSSAGNPQHF
TRBV7-6,TRBJ2-5,CASSPLGGRETQYF
TRBV6-1,TRBJ2-5,CASSALWGETQYF
TRBV19,TRBJ2-1,CASSILGRNNEQFF
TRBV5-5,TRBJ1-2,CASSLDSYYTF
TRBV6-5,TRBJ2-2,CASRLRGGGELFF
TRBV5-5,TRBJ1-3,CASSLAPRNTIYF
TRBV5-1,TRBJ2-2,CASSPLRPGELFF
TRBV14,TRBJ1-1,CASSQAMGITEAFF
TRBV19,TRBJ1-1,CASSPSGVGTEAFF
TRBV28,TRBJ1-5,CASSPDRVQPQHF
TRBV5-1,TRBJ1-2,CASSFNDNYGYTF
TRBV15,TRBJ1-5,CATSRVLFNNQPQHF
TRBV7-2,TRBJ2-7,CASSPGISRSYEQYF
TRBV6-6,TRBJ2-1,CASSYVLAGGNEQFF
TRBV6-6,TRBJ1-1,CASTRPGWGTEAFF
TRBV19,TRBJ1-2,CASSVTGEDGYTF
TRBV2,TRBJ2-7,CASSESLRDIEYF
TRBV4-1,TRBJ2-1,CASRLEGGYNEQFF
TRBV27,TRBJ1-1,CASSTPTGINTEAFF
TRBV5-1,TRBJ2-5,CASSLQARTGRETQYF
TRBV4-2,TRBJ1-3,CASSQGRLYGSLSGNTIYF
TRBV2,TRBJ2-3,CASSDRRNADTQYF
TRBV28,TRBJ2-1,CASRAGGPYEQFF
TRBV11-2,TRBJ1-1,CASSPWGTGMDTEAFF
TRBV11-2,TRBJ1-1,CASSLRDREGEAFF
TRBV5-8,TRBJ2-7,CASSLELTAGQYF
TRBV14,TRBJ1-3,CASTGQGFGNTIYF
TRBV5-1,TRBJ1-5,CASSLDNNQPQHF
TRBV6-6,TRBJ2-1,CASKVGEFHEQFF
TRBV7-2,TRBJ2-7,CASSLVGRNSYEQYF
TRBV11-2,TRBJ2-2,CASSLWTGGWELFF
TRBV5-5,TRBJ2-6,CASSLPGVTGANVLTF
TRBV5-5,TRBJ1-1,CASSFGLRDTEAFF
TRBV11-3,TRBJ2-3,CASSRTSGRESTDTQYF
TRBV10-3,TRBJ1-1,CAISEAQGAEAFF
TRBV13,TRBJ1-3,CASSLGGPTGNTIYF
TRBV19,TRBJ1-2,CASSTPGTGKNYGYTF
TRBV21-1,TRBJ2-1,CASSRPGLATYNEQFF
TRBV5-1,TRBJ2-5,CASSLWGEETQYF
TRBV29-1,TRBJ1-1,CSVLPVQGSEAFF
TRBV2,TRBJ2-7,CASRGGSFDEQYF
TRBV2,TRBJ2-6,CASSQTGGAGANVLTF
TRBV5-1,TRBJ2-5,CASSFGRGKETQYF
TRBV7-9,TRBJ1-1,CASSQLTGASEAFF
TRBV19,TRBJ1-4,CASSMGRDEKLFF
TRBV5-1,TRBJ2-2,CASSSQGTPDTGELFF
TRBV2,TRBJ2-1,CASTPGRGSNEQFF